What follows are 30 T cell receptor beta chains derived from one specimen sequenced in a study of PD-1 blockade in classical Hodgkin lymphoma. Here immunoSEQ multiplex PCR was the method, and the copy in TCRdb shows in-frame clones only, minus some. The sample shows 30,000 or so clones, about nine tenths of them seen only once. The sample's time point: newly diagnosed, previously untreated cHL patient sample. Sequencing input: peripheral blood mononuclear cells (PBMCs). The origin of the receptors is a human donor with classical Hodgkin lymphoma.

The V and J genes are TRBV29-1 and TRBJ2-7; 7 bases fit TRBD2. The length of the CDR3 is 13 residues. J was trimmed by 7 bases and V by 7 bases; bases with no gene match: 13. Germline values: CDR1 SQVTM, CDR2 ANQGSEA. The CDR3 coding sequence is TGCAGCGGCACTAGCGACCGTTCGGGTGAGCAGTACTTC. It codes for CSGTSDRSGEQYF.

The chain joins TRBV19 to TRBJ2-1; D may correspond to TRBD1 or TRBD2 (6 bases each). Trimming left V 4 bases short and J 12 bases short, with 25 bases between. The V gene's germline CDR1 is LNHDA and CDR2 SQIVND (reference sequence). CDR3 length equals 16 residues. For the CDR3, the DNA is TGTGCCAGTAGTACCCGGGGGCAGGGGACCCGGAGGGGGCAGTTCTTC. Translating it yields CASSTRGQGTRRGQFF.

This clone was recorded once. This chain's CDR3 is CASTNQPQHF. For the CDR3, the DNA is TGTGCCAGTACTAATCAGCCCCAGCATTTT. The rearrangement joins TRBV19 to TRBJ1-5; no reliable D call. The V gene lost 7 bases and the J gene lost 4 bases, with 2 bases spanning the gap. Per germline, CDR1 LNHDA and CDR2 SQIVND (reference sequence). The CDR3 contains 10 residues.

The chain recombines TRBV19 with TRBJ2-1; no clear D gene. V lost 1 base and J 5 bases, leaving 6 bases between the germline ends. The germline V gene encodes CDR1 LNHDA and CDR2 SQIVND (reference sequence). The CDR3 is made up of 13 amino acids. CDR3 in amino acids: CASSIGINNEQFF. The DNA of the CDR3 is TGTGCCAGTAGTATAGGGATTAACAATGAGCAGTTCTTC.

The chain carries TRBV18 and TRBJ2-2; 12 nucleotides align to TRBD2. Germline CDR1 is KGHSH and CDR2 is LQKENI. This CDR3 has 16 amino acids. Trimming at V came to 5 bases and at J to 5 bases, leaving 6 bases not matched to a gene. In DNA form, the CDR3 reads TGTGCCAGCTCATATCGACTAGCGGGAGATACCGGGGAGCTGTTTTTT. This encodes CASSYRLAGDTGELFF. Drawing the rest from reference TRBV18 and TRBJ2-2, the complete variable domain is NAGVMQNPRHLVRRRGQEARLRCSPMKGHSHVYWYRQLPEEGLKFMVYLQKENIIDESGMPKERFSAEFPKEGPSILRIQQVVRGDSAAYFCASSYRLAGDTGELFFGEGSRLTVL.

V and J are TRBV7-9 and TRBJ2-1, with 8 bases that match TRBD2. This CDR3 comprises 16 residues. V gave up 1 base and J gave up 5 bases; unmatched junction bases: 7. Germline-derived CDR1 and CDR2 are SEHNR and FQNEAQ (reference sequence). The CDR3 spells CASSLGPAGAHNEQFF. The CDR3 DNA is TGTGCCAGCAGCTTAGGTCCAGCGGGAGCCCACAATGAGCAGTTCTTC.

This rearrangement joins TRBV7-2 to TRBJ2-3; D tentatively reads TRBD1 or TRBD2 (5 bases each). This CDR3 is 14 amino acids long. The V end was cut by 8 bases, the J end by 1 base, with 13 bases between. Germline V gene data show CDR1 as SGHTA and CDR2 as FQGNSA. This chain's CDR3 is CASGTVTRTDTQYF. The CDR3 DNA is TGTGCCAGCGGGACGGTGACTCGCACAGATACGCAGTATTTT.

The rearrangement links TRBV6-6 to TRBJ2-3; TRBD1 is a possible D gene (6 bases). Trimming shortened V by 6 bases and J by 8 bases, and 9 bases separated the two germline ends. Germline CDR1 MNHNY, CDR2 SVGAGI (reference sequence). CDR3 length: 11 residues. The CDR3, as DNA: TGTGCCAGCAGGGGGGCAAGTACGCAGTATTTT. This codes for CASRGASTQYF.

This chain uses TRBV7-9 with TRBJ2-7, with TRBD2 identical over 8 bases. Trimming at V came to 4 bases and at J to 6 bases, leaving 14 bases not matched to a gene. This CDR3 spans 16 amino acids. Germline values: CDR1 SEHNR, CDR2 FQNEAQ (reference sequence). The chain's CDR3 is CASSSHVGTRGGEQYF. DNA for the CDR3: TGTGCCAGCAGCTCCCACGTAGGGACTAGGGGAGGCGAGCAGTACTTC.

V gene TRBV7-2 combines with J gene TRBJ2-7; 10 positions agree with TRBD2. This CDR3 contains 15 residues. Looked up from germline, CDR1 is SGHTA and CDR2 is FQGNSA. J lost 3 bases, V lost 1 base, and 3 bases had no gene match. CDR3 sequence: CASSLVGTSVYEQYF. CDR3 sequence (DNA): TGTGCCAGCAGCTTAGTCGGGACTAGCGTCTACGAGCAGTACTTC.

This sequence joins TRBV10-3 and TRBJ2-5; 10 positions agree with TRBD2. Trimming took 10 bases from V and 5 from J; bases not matched to a gene: 7. CDR3 size: 13 residues. Germline CDR1 is ENHRY and CDR2 is SYGVKD. The CDR3 DNA sequence: TGTGCCAGCCGACTAGCGGGTGCGGAGACCCAGTACTTC. It translates to CASRLAGAETQYF.

V and J are TRBV7-9 and TRBJ2-3; TRBD1 is a possible D gene (6 bases). CDR1 and CDR2 from the germline V gene are SEHNR and FQNEAQ (reference sequence). The V end was cut by 5 bases, the J end by 2 bases, with 11 bases between. The CDR3 length is 14 residues. CDR3 protein: CASSIRGNTDTQYF. CDR3 sequence (DNA): TGTGCCAGCAGCATCAGGGGAAACACAGATACGCAGTATTTT.

The gene calls are TRBV7-2 and TRBJ2-1; 8 bases agree with TRBD1. Germline V gene data show CDR1 as SGHTA and CDR2 as FQGNSA. This CDR3 is 15 amino acids long. The ends lost 1 base at V and 4 bases at J; junction bases unmatched: 3. CDR3 coding DNA: TGTGCCAGCAGCTTAGATGGACAGGGTTACAATGAGCAGTTCTTC. Its protein product is CASSLDGQGYNEQFF.

The chain links TRBV28 to TRBJ1-5; perhaps TRBD1 as D (5 bases). V shed 5 bases and J shed 4 bases, with 18 bases lying between them. The CDR3 is 16 residues long. Germline CDR1 and CDR2: MDHEN and SYDVKM. In DNA, the CDR3 is TGTGCCAGCAGTACCGCGGGAGGGGCGTGGAATCAGCCCCAGCATTTT. Protein sequence: CASSTAGGAWNQPQHF. The full variable domain, completed using reference TRBV28 and TRBJ1-5, is DVKVTQSSRYLVKRTGEKVFLECVQDMDHENMFWYRQDPGLGLRLIYFSYDVKMKEKGDIPEGYSVSREKKERFSLILESASTNQTSMYLCASSTAGGAWNQPQHFGDGTRLSIL.

The chain joins TRBV7-9 to TRBJ2-5, with a weak D call TRBD1 (6 bases). This CDR3 comprises 15 residues. From germline, CDR1 is SEHNR and CDR2 FQNEAQ (reference sequence). V was trimmed by 5 bases and J by 5 bases, leaving 18 bases between them. The CDR3 DNA follows: TGTGCCAGCAGCACCGACAGGATTCGCAAGGAGACCCAGTACTTC. As protein: CASSTDRIRKETQYF.

The rearrangement links TRBV5-1 to TRBJ2-1, with 10 bases identical to TRBD1. Looked up from germline, CDR1 is SGHRS and CDR2 is YFSETQ. V was clipped by 0 bases and J by 8 bases; unmatched bases: 5. This CDR3 region has 15 residues. The CDR3 loop reads CASSLGQGAVDEQFF. DNA of the CDR3: TGCGCCAGCAGCTTGGGACAGGGGGCAGTGGATGAGCAGTTCTTC.

This chain joins TRBV29-1 and TRBJ2-3; D uncertain. V lost 3 bases, J lost 2 bases, and 12 bases lay in between. Germline V lookup: CDR1 SQVTM, CDR2 ANQGSEA. CDR3 length: 14 residues. CDR3: CSVESSGFTDTQYF. DNA for the CDR3: TGCAGCGTTGAGAGCTCTGGATTCACAGATACGCAGTATTTT.

This clone came up a few times. The chain is built from TRBV12-5 and TRBJ2-5, with D uncertain. The CDR3 length is 12 residues. Per germline, CDR1 LGHNT and CDR2 FRNRAP. Trimming pared 2 bases from V and 2 bases from J, leaving 3 bases between. CDR3 loop: CASGLRQETQYF. The CDR3 bases are TGTGCTAGTGGTTTGCGGCAAGAGACCCAGTACTTC.

This clone is large (0.1 to 1%). The chain has TRBV11-2 and TRBJ1-2, with no clear D. CDR3 length: 14 residues. Germline V lookup: CDR1 SGHAT, CDR2 FQNNGV. Trimming shortened V by 2 bases and J by 2 bases, and 9 bases separated the two germline ends. Written as DNA, the CDR3 is TGTGCCAGCAGCTTAAGACCTGCGAACTATGGCTACACCTTC. It is translated as CASSLRPANYGYTF.

The CDR3 loop reads CASIRQGTGAYEQYF. CDR3 DNA: TGTGCCAGCATAAGACAGGGGACGGGAGCCTACGAGCAGTACTTC. The V and J genes are TRBV28 and TRBJ2-7, with TRBD1 identical over 8 bases. The CDR3 is 15 amino acids. The germline V gene encodes CDR1 MDHEN and CDR2 SYDVKM. V was pared by 7 bases and J by 2 bases, with 10 bases of the junction left unmatched.

The chain employs TRBV5-1 and TRBJ2-5; TRBD1 matches at 10 bases. Losses at the gene ends were 5 bases for V and 4 bases for J; bases not matched to a gene: 8. The germline V gene has CDR1 SGHRS and CDR2 YFSETQ. The CDR3 has 15 amino acids. In nucleotides, the CDR3 is TGCGCCAGCAGGGCTGACAGGGGGCGTGTAGAGACCCAGTACTTC. Translating gives CASRADRGRVETQYF.

The CDR3 spells CASSPSVGNSYNEQFF. CDR3 sequence (DNA): TGTGCCAGCTCACCCTCAGTGGGCAACTCCTACAATGAGCAGTTCTTC. The chain is built from TRBV18 and TRBJ2-1; D is undetermined. V was pared by 3 bases and J by 0 bases, with 12 bases between. Germline CDR1 and CDR2: KGHSH and LQKENI. The CDR3 is made up of 16 amino acids.

The chain uses TRBV7-2 and TRBJ2-1, with TRBD1 identical over 8 bases. V lost 4 bases, J lost 0 bases, and 2 bases stayed unmatched. CDR3 length equals 15 residues. Germline-derived CDR1 and CDR2 are SGHTA and FQGNSA. The CDR3 bases are TGTGCCAGCAGCTCCGGGACAGGCTCCTACAATGAGCAGTTCTTC. This sequence encodes CASSSGTGSYNEQFF.

This clone was seen just once. This rearrangement joins TRBV27 to TRBJ1-5; D unclear. The V gene lost 5 bases and the J gene lost 6 bases, with 11 bases spanning the gap. The CDR3 runs to 13 residues. Germline CDR1 MNHEY, CDR2 SMNVEV (reference sequence). The CDR3: CASSKNSFQPQHF. In nucleotides, the CDR3 is TGTGCCAGCAGTAAGAACAGTTTTCAGCCCCAGCATTTT.

The chain carries TRBV13 and TRBJ2-1; possible D gene TRBD1, 6 bases. Trimming took off 3 bases at V and 7 bases at J, with 16 bases between the two ends. This CDR3 is built from 15 residues. Germline lookup yields CDR1 PRHDT and CDR2 FYEKMQ (reference sequence). CDR3 bases: TGTGCCAGCAGCTTTCAGGGGCCTGGTGGGAATGAGCAGTTCTTC. Translated: CASSFQGPGGNEQFF.

This clone was counted a single time. V usage is TRBV7-2 and J usage is TRBJ2-1, with D possibly matching TRBD2 (6 bases). CDR1 SGHTA and CDR2 FQGNSA come from the germline V gene. V was cut by 1 base and J by 6 bases, with 10 bases left in between. The CDR3 is 14 amino acids. As DNA, the CDR3 is TGTGCCAGCAGCTTAGTAGGGCGGGGCAATGAGCAGTTCTTC. This encodes CASSLVGRGNEQFF.

The gene calls are TRBV18 and TRBJ2-7; D call uncertain. The germline V gene has CDR1 KGHSH and CDR2 LQKENI. The CDR3 totals 16 residues. Between the trimmed V and J ends, which lost 3 bases and 4 bases, there was a span of 19 bases. CDR3 amino acids: CASSPDRFPGVYEQYF. DNA for the CDR3: TGTGCCAGCTCACCGGATAGGTTCCCTGGGGTTTACGAGCAGTACTTC.

This clone came up a few times. The chain links TRBV5-1 to TRBJ2-5; 12 bases are a match to TRBD2. CDR1 SGHRS and CDR2 YFSETQ come from the germline V gene. The CDR3 is 15 amino acids. V was clipped by 4 bases and J by 5 bases; unmatched bases: 6. CDR3 amino acids: CASSRTLAGGETQYF. The CDR3 coding sequence is TGCGCCAGCAGCCGGACTCTAGCGGGAGGGGAGACCCAGTACTTC.

J is TRBJ2-1 and V is TRBV11-3; weak D call: TRBD2 (7 bases). V was shortened by 5 bases and J by 8 bases, with 16 bases between the two germline ends. CDR1 and CDR2 from the germline V gene are SGHNT and YENEEA. This CDR3 is 14 amino acids long. CDR3 sequence (DNA): TGTGCCAGCAGCCTTGGGAGGGGGAGCGATGAGCAGTTCTTC. It is translated as CASSLGRGSDEQFF.

This chain uses TRBV7-7 with TRBJ2-2; TRBD1 might be the D (6 bases). The CDR3 covers 15 residues. Germline CDR1 SSHAT, CDR2 FNYEAQ (reference sequence). The ends were cut back, 6 bases at V and 0 bases at J, with 11 bases in the middle. The CDR3 reads CASSVGASNTGELFF. CDR3 nucleotides: TGTGCCAGCAGTGTGGGGGCCTCGAACACCGGGGAGCTGTTTTTT.